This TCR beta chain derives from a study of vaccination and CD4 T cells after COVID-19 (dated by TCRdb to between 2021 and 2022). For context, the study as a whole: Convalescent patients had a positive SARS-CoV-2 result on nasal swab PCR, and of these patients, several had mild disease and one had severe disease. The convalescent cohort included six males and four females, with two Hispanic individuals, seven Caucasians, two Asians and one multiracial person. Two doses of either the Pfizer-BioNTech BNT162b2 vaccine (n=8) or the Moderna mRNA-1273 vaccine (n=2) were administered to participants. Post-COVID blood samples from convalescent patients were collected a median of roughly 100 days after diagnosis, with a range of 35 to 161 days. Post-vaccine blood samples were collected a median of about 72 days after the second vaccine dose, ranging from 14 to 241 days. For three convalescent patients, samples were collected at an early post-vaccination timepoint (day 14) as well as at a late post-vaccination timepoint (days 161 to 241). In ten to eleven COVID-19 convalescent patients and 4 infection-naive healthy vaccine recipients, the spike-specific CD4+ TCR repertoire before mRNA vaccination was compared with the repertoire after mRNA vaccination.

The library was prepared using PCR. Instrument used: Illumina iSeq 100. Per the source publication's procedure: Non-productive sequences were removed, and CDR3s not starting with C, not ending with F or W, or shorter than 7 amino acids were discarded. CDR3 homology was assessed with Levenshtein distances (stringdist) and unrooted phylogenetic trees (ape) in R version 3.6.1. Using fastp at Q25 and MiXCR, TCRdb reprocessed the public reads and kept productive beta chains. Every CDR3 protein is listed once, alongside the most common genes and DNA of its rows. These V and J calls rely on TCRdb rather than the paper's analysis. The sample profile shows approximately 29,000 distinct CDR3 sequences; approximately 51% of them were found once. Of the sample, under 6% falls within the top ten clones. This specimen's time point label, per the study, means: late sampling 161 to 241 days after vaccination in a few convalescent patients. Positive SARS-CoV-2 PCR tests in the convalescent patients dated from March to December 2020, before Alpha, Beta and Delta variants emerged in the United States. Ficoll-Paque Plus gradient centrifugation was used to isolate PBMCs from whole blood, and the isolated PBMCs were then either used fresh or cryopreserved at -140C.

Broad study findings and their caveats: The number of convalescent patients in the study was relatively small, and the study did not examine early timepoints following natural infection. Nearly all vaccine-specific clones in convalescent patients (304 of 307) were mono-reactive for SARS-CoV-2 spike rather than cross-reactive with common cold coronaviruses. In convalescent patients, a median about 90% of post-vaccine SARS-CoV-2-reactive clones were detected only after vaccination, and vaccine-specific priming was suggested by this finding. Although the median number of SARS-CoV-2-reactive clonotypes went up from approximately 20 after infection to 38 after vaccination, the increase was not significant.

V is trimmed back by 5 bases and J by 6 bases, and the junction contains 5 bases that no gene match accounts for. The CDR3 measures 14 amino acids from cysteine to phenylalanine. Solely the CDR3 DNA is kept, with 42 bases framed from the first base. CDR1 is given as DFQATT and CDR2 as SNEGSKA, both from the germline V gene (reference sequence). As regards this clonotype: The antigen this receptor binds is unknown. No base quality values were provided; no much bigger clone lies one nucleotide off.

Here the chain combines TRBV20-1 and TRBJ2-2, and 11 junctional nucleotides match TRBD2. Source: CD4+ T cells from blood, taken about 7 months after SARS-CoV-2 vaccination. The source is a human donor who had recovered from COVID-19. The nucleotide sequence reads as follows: TGCAGTGCTTTAGCGGGAGGGCCGGCCGGGGAGCTGTTTTTT. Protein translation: CSALAGGPAGELFF.